The source of this TCR beta chain is a study of beta chain features in type 1 diabetes. Based on CD45RO/CCR7/CD25/CD127/CD95/CD27, CD4+ regulatory, stem cell-like memory, naive and central memory cells were sorted. Findings of the study overall: Patients with type 1 diabetes showed fewer VDJ junction insertions and more deletions. Small HLA sub-analyses could not settle whether HLA shapes TCRB rearrangement. All four CD4+ subsets from Type 1 diabetes patients carried moderately but significantly shorter TCRB CDR3s. Shorter templates might be favored by PCR, and equally so in patients and in controls.

The CDR3 sequence is 16 residues long. CDR1 LNHNV and CDR2 YYDKDF come from the germline V gene (reference sequence). Deletions cut 0 bases from V and 1 base from J, with 12 bases between. What was sequenced were expressed TCRB transcripts, since all of the isolated RNA had been reverse transcribed. Clones were sequenced by immunoSEQ multiplex PCR, and TCRdb holds only the in-frame ones, with some missing. Here the sample spans about 160,000 clones, approximately 7.8% being singletons. On this clone: Its antigen is still unknown.

This chain uses TRBV15 with TRBJ1-1; perhaps TRBD1 as D (5 bases). The specimen sequenced was central memory CD4+ T cells from blood. The clonotype was recovered from a woman aged 40 to 49 with type 1 diabetes. Here the CDR3 reads CATSREGGRGNTEAFF. The CDR3, as DNA: TGTGCCACCAGCAGAGAGGGGGGACGGGGGAACACTGAAGCTTTCTTT.